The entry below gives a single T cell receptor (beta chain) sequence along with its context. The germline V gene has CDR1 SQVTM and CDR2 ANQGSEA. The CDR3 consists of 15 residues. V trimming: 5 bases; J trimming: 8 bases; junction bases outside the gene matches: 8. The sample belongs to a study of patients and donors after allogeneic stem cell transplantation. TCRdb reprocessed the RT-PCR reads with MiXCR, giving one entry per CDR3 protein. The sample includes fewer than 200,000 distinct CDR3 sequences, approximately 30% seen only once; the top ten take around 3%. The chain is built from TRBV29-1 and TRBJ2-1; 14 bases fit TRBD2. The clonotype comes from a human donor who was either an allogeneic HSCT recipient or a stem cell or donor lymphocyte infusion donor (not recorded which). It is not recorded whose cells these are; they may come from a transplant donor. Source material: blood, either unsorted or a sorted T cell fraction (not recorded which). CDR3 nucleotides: TGCAGCGTTCTCCCGGGACTAGCGGGAGTCGATGAGCAGTTCTTC. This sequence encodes CSVLPGLAGVDEQFF.